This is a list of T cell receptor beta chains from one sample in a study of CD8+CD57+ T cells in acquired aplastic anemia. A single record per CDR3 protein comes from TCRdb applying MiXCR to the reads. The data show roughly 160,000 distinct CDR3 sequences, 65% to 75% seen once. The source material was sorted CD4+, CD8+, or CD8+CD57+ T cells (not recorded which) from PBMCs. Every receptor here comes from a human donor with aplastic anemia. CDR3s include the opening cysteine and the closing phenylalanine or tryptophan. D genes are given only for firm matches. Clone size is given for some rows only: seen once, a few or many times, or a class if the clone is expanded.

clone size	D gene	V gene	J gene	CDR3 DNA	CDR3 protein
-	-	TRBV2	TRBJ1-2	TGTGCCAGCAGTGAAGTCGGGATGGCTAACTATGGCTACACCTTC	CASSEVGMANYGYTF
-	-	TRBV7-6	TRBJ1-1	TGTGCCAGCAGCTTATCGGGGGCTATGAACACTGAAGCTTTCTTT	CASSLSGAMNTEAFF
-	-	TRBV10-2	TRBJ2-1	TGCGCCAGCAGTGCCTACAGTTACAATGAGCAGTTCTTC	CASSAYSYNEQFF
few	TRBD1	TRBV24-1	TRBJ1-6	TGTGCCGTAAGACAGGGGATTAATTCACCCCTCCACTTT	CAVRQGINSPLHF
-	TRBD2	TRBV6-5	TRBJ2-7	TGTGCCAGCAAGAGAAGCGGGATCGGCTACGAGCAGTACTTC	CASKRSGIGYEQYF
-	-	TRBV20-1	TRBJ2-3	TGCAGTGCTAGACCCACATTGGGACTTAGCACAGATACGCAGTATTTT	CSARPTLGLSTDTQYF
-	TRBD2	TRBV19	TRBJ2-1	TGTGCCAGTAGTAGGGGCGGGGGGGACTACAATGAGCAGTTCTTC	CASSRGGGDYNEQFF
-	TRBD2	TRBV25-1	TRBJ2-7	TGTGCCAGCAGTGAGCAAGCGGGGTACAGCTCCTACGAGCAGTACTTC	CASSEQAGYSSYEQYF
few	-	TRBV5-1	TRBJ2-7	TGCGCCAGCAGCCTTGGGGGGTCGGGGTTCCACGAGCAGTACTTC	CASSLGGSGFHEQYF
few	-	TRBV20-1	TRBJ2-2	TGCAGTGCTAGAGGGCAGGGGGAGCTGTTTTTT	CSARGQGELFF
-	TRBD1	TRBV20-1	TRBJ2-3	TGCAGTGCTCGCCTTTTACAGGGGGGCACCACAGATACGCAGTATTTT	CSARLLQGGTTDTQYF
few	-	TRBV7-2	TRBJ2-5	TGTGCCAGCAGCCCCATCCAAGAGACCCAGTACTTC	CASSPIQETQYF
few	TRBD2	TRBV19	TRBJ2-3	TGTGCCAGTAGTATTTTGCCGGGAGGGAGCACAGATACGCAGTATTTT	CASSILPGGSTDTQYF
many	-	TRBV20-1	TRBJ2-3	TGCAGTGGGAGATCGAACTGGAAAGGAGGTACGCAGTATTTT	CSGRSNWKGGTQYF
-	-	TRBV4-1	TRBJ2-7	TGCGCCAGCAGCCAAGGGGGGGAAGCCAGCTCCTACGAGCAGTACTTC	CASSQGGEASSYEQYF
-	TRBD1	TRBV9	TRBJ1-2	TGTGCCAGCAGCGTGACAGGGGGTACCTATGGCTACACCTTC	CASSVTGGTYGYTF
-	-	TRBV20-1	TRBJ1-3	TGCAGTGCTTATTACCCCCCGGGGGACGGATTCTCTGGAAACACCATATATTTT	CSAYYPPGDGFSGNTIYF
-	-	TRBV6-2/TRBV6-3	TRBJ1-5	TGTGCCAGCAGTCGACCTCCCAATCAGCCCCAGCATTTT	CASSRPPNQPQHF
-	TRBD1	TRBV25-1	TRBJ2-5	TGTGCCAGCAGTGAATGGACAGGGCTTGGGGAGACCCAGTACTTC	CASSEWTGLGETQYF
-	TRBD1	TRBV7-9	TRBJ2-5	TGTGCCAGCAGCCCGCAGGGGGTGGAGGCGACCCAGTACTTC	CASSPQGVEATQYF
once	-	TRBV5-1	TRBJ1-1	TGCGCCAGCAGGCGAAGGGAAGGGGGGAACACTGAAGCTTTCTTT	CASRRREGGNTEAFF
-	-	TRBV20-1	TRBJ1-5	TGCAGTGCTGACACAGGGTTCCCCAATCAGCCCCAGCATTTT	CSADTGFPNQPQHF
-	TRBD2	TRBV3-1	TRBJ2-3	TGTGCCAGCAGCCAGGGACTAGCGGGGACAGATACGCAGTATTTT	CASSQGLAGTDTQYF
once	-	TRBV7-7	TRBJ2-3	TGTGCTAGCAGCTTAGATTATGAGGATACGCAGTATTTT	CASSLDYEDTQYF
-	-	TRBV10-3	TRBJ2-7	TGTGCCATCAGTGGGGGCTTCCCCCCATACGAGCAGTACTTC	CAISGGFPPYEQYF
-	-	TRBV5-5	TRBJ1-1	TGTGCCAGCAGCAGCAGTGTGGCGGAGAACACTGAAGCTTTCTTT	CASSSSVAENTEAFF
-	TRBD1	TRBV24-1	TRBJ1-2	TGTGCCAGCAGCGAGCACAGGGGTGGCTATGGCTACACCTTC	CASSEHRGGYGYTF
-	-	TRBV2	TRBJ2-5	TGTGCCAGCACCCCGACAGGTTTCGAGGAGACCCAGTACTTC	CASTPTGFEETQYF
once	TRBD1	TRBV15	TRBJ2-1	TGTGCCACCAGCAGGGCACCGAGGACAGGCTACAATGAGCAGTTCTTC	CATSRAPRTGYNEQFF
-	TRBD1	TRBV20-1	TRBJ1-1	TGCAGTGCTAGTCATGGACAGGGAGTGACTGAAGCTTTCTTT	CSASHGQGVTEAFF